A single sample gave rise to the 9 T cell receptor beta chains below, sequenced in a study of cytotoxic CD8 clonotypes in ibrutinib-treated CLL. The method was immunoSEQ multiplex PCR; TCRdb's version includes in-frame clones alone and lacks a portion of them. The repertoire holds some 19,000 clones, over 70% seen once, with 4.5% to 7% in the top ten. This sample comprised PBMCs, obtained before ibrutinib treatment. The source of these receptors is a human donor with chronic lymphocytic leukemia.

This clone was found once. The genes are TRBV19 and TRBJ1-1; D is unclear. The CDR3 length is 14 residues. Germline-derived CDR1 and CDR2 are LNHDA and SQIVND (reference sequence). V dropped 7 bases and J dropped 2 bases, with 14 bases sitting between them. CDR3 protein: CASISGSINTEAFF. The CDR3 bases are TGTGCCAGTATTTCGGGCAGTATTAACACTGAAGCTTTCTTT.

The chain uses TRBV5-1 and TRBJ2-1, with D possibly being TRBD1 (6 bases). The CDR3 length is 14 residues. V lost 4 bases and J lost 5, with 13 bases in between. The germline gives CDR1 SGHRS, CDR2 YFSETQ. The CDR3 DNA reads TGCGCCAGCAGCACTGGGACACAAAACAATGAGCAGTTCTTC. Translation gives CASSTGTQNNEQFF.

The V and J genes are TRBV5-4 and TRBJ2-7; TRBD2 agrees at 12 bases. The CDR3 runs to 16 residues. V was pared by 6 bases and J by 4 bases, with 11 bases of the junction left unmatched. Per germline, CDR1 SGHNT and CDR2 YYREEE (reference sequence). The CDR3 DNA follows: TGTGCCAGCACCCGAAATACTAGCGGGGGGAGGTACGAGCAGTACTTC. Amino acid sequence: CASTRNTSGGRYEQYF.

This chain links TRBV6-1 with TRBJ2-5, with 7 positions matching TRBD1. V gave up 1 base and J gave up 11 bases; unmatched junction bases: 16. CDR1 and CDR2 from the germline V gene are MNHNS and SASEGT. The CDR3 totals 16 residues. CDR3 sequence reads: CASSEVFGTANYAQYF. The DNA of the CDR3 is TGTGCCAGCAGTGAAGTGTTCGGGACAGCTAATTACGCGCAGTACTTC.

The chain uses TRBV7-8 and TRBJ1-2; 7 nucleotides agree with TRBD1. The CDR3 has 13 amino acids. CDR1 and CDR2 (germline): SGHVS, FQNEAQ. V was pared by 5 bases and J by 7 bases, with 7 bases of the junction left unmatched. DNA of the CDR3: TGTGCCAGCAGCCTAACAGGGGTGGTTGGCTACACCTTC. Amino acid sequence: CASSLTGVVGYTF.

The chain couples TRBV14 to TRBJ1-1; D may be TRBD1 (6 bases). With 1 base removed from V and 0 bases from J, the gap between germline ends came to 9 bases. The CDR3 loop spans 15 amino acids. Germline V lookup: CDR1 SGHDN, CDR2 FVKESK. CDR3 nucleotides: TGTGCCAGCAGCCAAGCGAAGGGGGTGAACACTGAAGCTTTCTTT. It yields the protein CASSQAKGVNTEAFF.

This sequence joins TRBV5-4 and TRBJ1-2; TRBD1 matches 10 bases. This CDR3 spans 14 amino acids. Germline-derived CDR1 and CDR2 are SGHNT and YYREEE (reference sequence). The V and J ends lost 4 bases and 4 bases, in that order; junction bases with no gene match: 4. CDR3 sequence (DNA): TGTGCCAGCAGCCAGGGACAGGGGCGCTATGGCTACACCTTC. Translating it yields CASSQGQGRYGYTF. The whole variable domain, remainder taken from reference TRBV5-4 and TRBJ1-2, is ETGVTQSPTHLIKTRGQQVTLRCSSQSGHNTVSWYQQALGQGPQFIFQYYREEENGRGNFPPRFSGLQFPNYSSELNVNALELDDSALYLCASSQGQGRYGYTFGSGTRLTVV.

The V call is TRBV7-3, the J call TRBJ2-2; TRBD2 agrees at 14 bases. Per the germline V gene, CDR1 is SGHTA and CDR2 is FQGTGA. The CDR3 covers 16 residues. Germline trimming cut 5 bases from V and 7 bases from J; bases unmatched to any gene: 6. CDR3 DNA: TGTGCCAGCAGCCCCGGGACTAGCGGGGGTATCGGGGAGCTGTTTTTT. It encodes CASSPGTSGGIGELFF.

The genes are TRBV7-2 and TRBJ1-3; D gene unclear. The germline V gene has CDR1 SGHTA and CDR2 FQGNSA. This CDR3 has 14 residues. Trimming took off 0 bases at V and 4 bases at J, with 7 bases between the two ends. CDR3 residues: CASSLAQDGNTIYF. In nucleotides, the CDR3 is TGTGCCAGCAGCTTAGCGCAAGACGGAAACACCATATATTTT. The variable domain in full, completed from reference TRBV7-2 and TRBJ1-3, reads GAGVSQSPSNKVTEKGKDVELRCDPISGHTALYWYRQSLGQGLEFLIYFQGNSAPDKSGLPSDRFSAERTGGSVSTLTIQRTQQEDSAVYLCASSLAQDGNTIYFGEGSWLTVV.